The following is a T cell receptor beta chain sequence with its context. J gave up 2 bases and V 4 bases, and 5 bases lay outside the gene matches. Germline V gene data show CDR1 as SGHRS and CDR2 as YFSETQ. The length of the CDR3 is 15 residues. This sample was included in a study of blood T cell repertoires in COVID-19. Profiling relied on immunoSEQ multiplex PCR, and the TCRdb table lists in-frame clones only, not all of them. The table includes some 83,000 clones, roughly four fifths detected once. This chain links TRBV5-1 with TRBJ1-5, with 8 nucleotides matching TRBD1. This TCR derives from a human donor in a cohort sampled during active COVID-19. What was sequenced was peripheral blood. The CDR3 protein is CASSPWGQGNQPQHF. The CDR3 DNA is TGCGCCAGCAGCCCCTGGGGACAGGGCAATCAGCCCCAGCATTTT. The full variable domain, with the rest looked up from reference TRBV5-1 and TRBJ1-5, is KAGVTQTPRYLIKTRGQQVTLSCSPISGHRSVSWYQQTPGQGLQFLFEYFSETQRNKGNFPGRFSGRQFSNSRSEMNVSTLELGDSALYLCASSPWGQGNQPQHFGDGTRLSIL.